Included here is one T cell receptor beta chain sequence, with context. Its antigen is currently not known. No much larger clone is present one base from it, and per-base qualities are unavailable. This record comes from a study of blood T cell repertoires in COVID-19 (TCRdb year 2020). Regarding the complete study: The collaborator samples originated in the United States, Italy and Spain and spanned the acute and convalescent phases of COVID-19. The samples were drawn from two sources: the first 160 participants of the ongoing ImmuneRACE study, and 1,000 to 1,500 subjects contributed by 6 global collaborators. The prospective study material was composed of cDNA or gDNA derived from T cells, B-cell-depleted T cells, or PBMCs. Deeply sampled blood TCRbeta repertoires from subjects exposed to, actively infected with, or recovered from COVID-19 were included in the dataset. The repertoires were made available in a free public database intended to serve as a resource for research on the immune response to SARS-CoV-2. HLA class I and class II types, where available, came from metadata supplied by the sample provider rather than from assay-based typing. Sample metadata almost always included a de-identified subject ID, COVID-19 status, age in years and sex.

TCRbeta CDR3 regions were amplified from genomic DNA by means of the immunoSEQ Assay, a bias-controlled multiplex PCR. Per the original workflow: The number of nucleated cells in each sample was estimated by amplification of reference gene primers within the assay. To quantify the absolute abundance of each unique TCRbeta CDR3 rearrangement, sequence reads were collapsed and filtered. For each sample, productive Simpson clonality was calculated by taking the square root of Simpson's diversity index across productive rearrangements. The clones in this table, taken by TCRdb from immuneACCESS, are in-frame only. Not every clone is retained; where verified, under half of the shortfall comes from an unresolved V gene, and the cause of the rest is unknown. V and J calls and clone size are given by that table; D and trimming were obtained from the DNA. Here the sample has about 110,000 clones; over 80% occur a single time. The ten biggest clones cover 15% to 20% of the sample.

Relative to germline, V is missing 3 bases and J is missing 3 bases, with 5 bases of the junction outside any gene match. The CDR3 sequence holds 16 residues, the cysteine and phenylalanine included. Of the read, only the CDR3 DNA is kept; its 48 bases are in frame from base 1. For CDR1 and CDR2, the germline V gene lists SGHDT and YYEEEE. The full study reports these points: Clinical and demographic metadata were provided uncurated, with the amount varying by source and participant.

The collaborating institutions used their own protocols to collect whole blood in K2EDTA tubes. For TCRbeta analysis, collaborators shipped samples in one of three forms: frozen whole blood, isolated PBMCs, or DNA extracted from either of those sample types. Specimen: peripheral blood. The rearranged segments are TRBV5-6 and TRBJ2-5, with 13 middle bases fitting TRBD2. This clonotype was sampled from a woman aged 55-70 years with acute or convalescent COVID-19. At the DNA level, the sequence is TGTGCCAGCAGCTCACTAGCGGGGGGGATCGAAGAGACCCAGTACTTC. It specifies CASSSLAGGIEETQYF.